This T cell receptor (beta chain) stems from a study of human T cells and chemical hapten exposure (dated by TCRdb to the early 2020s). Broadly, across the study: For sensitization, 2% DPC in acetone was applied to an approximately 2 cm by approximately 2 cm area of upper inner arm skin. Roughly 30 alopecia patients provided blood for TCR sequencing at one to four time points (pre-sensitization, 2, 6 and 24 weeks). The mostly female patient cohort included alopecia areata with under or over 50% scalp involvement, alopecia totalis and alopecia universalis. Patch testing was done on the upper back using Finn chambers containing 0.01% DPC, and results were scored after 6 days according to International Contact Dermatitis Research Group standards. Libraries were pooled for sequencing, and variation in per-sample TCR yields was attributed mainly to small differences in library volumes within the pool. The study tracked peripheral blood TCR repertoire changes in vivo during primary and secondary sensitization to the hapten diphenylcyclopropenone (DPC) in alopecia patients. Blood samples were taken from patients before sensitization (week 0) and then at 2, 6 and about 24 weeks after DPC sensitization. Throughout the roughly 23-week study period, patients were also given weekly therapeutic DPC doses on the scalp. Points the paper makes about the study in general: The number of TCRs above 1 in 1000 frequency did not change with DPC sensitization; there was no evidence of global repertoire structure alterations. After repeated subsampling, the strength of the expansion versus patch-test correlation and the threshold at which it became significant changed. Because all patients had alopecia, a presumed autoimmune disease, the immune response of the patients might differ from that of healthy individuals. Compared with pre-sensitization or healthy control sets, expanded TCRs formed significantly more large CDR3 similarity clusters, which is consistent with antigen-driven responses. The number of PT1 expanded TCRs positively correlated with patch test score, significant at thresholds 8, 16 and 32 but not 4.

To prepare the library, RACE was applied. The sequencing machine was a NextSeq 500. During library preparation, unique molecular identifiers were attached to individual cDNA molecules so that TCRs could be counted in a quantitative, reproducible way. For every blood RNA sample, sequencing covered both the TCR alpha and TCR beta chains. The study's own analysis went as follows. A median of about 87,000 TCRs per sample was observed, with a range of about 20,000 to 750,000. V, J and CDR3 annotation of the TCR reads was carried out using the Decombinator software suite. To make PS versus PT1 abundance plots, every sample was subsampled to the same number of TCRs (28,000). TCRs were defined as expanded if absent before sensitization and observed at least eight times at the 2-week time point. Using fastp at Q25 and MiXCR, TCRdb reprocessed the public reads and kept productive beta chains. Rows with a matching CDR3 protein are joined into one entry that keeps the most common DNA and genes. The V and J calls, along with clone size, are taken from TCRdb and not from the paper's own processing. This sample lists under 400,000 distinct CDR3 sequences; more than 4.5% were detected once. The ten largest clones capture around 2.6% of the sample.

The time point label for this specimen denotes: pre-sensitization, week 0. The treatment or condition label of this sample denotes: therapeutic diphenylcyclopropenone sensitization with weekly scalp DPC. Blood at each patch-test visit was drawn before the patch test was applied. Patients were considered eligible if aged 18 to 70, diagnosed with alopecia and deemed suitable for DPC therapy, and patients were excluded if pregnant. Unfractionated whole blood was collected in Tempus Blood RNA tubes, and total RNA was extracted from that blood. From cysteine to phenylalanine, the CDR3 is 13 amino acids long. Of the read, only the CDR3 DNA is kept; its 39 bases are in frame from base 1. CDR1 and CDR2 were assigned from the germline V gene (reference sequence) as GTSNPN and SVGIG. Germline trimming amounts to 3 bases on V and 6 bases on J, with 8 as the count of junction bases outside the gene matches. The sample holds many counts of this clonotype. It has no known antigen specificity. No base qualities exist here, and no much larger clone lies one base off it.

This TCR was sampled from a woman between 45 and 60 years old with alopecia areata. Some clones in this sample may be carry-over from other donors' samples. The V and J genes are TRBV30 and TRBJ2-7; 7 bases in the middle match TRBD2. Sample: whole blood, taken in connection with sensitization to the hapten diphenylcyclopropenone (DPC). The bases read TGTGCCTGGAGAAGCAGAGCGGGATCCGAGCAGTACTTC. The translation is CAWRSRAGSEQYF.